This TCR beta chain was captured in a study of human T cells and chemical hapten exposure. MiXCR, applied by TCRdb to the RACE reads, yields one record per CDR3 protein. This repertoire shows approximately 46,000 distinct CDR3 sequences, 9.5% to 10% found once; its top ten account for 13% to 15%. Trimming took 4 bases from V and 10 from J, leaving 9 bases between them. This CDR3 has 12 residues. Germline-derived CDR1 and CDR2 are SGDLS and YYNGEE. In this sample, this clonotype turned up a few times. Sample time point: patch test 2, 6 weeks after DPC sensitization. Treatment reported: therapeutic diphenylcyclopropenone sensitization with weekly scalp DPC. The starting material, unfractionated whole blood, was used for total RNA extraction.

This clonotype was sampled from a woman aged 25 to 39 with alopecia areata. Some clones in this sample may be carry-over from other donors' samples. This chain joins TRBV9 and TRBJ1-6, with D possibly being TRBD1 (6 bases). The sample here was whole blood, taken in connection with sensitization to the hapten diphenylcyclopropenone (DPC). CDR3 in DNA: TGTGCCAGCAGCTCTCAGGGGTCACCCCTCCACTTT. Translating it yields CASSSQGSPLHF.